This T cell receptor beta chain was found in a study of CD8+ T cells in alopecia areata. RNA extraction and reverse transcription yielded cDNA as sequencing template. Assay: immunoSEQ multiplex PCR; the TCRdb copy retains only in-frame clones and omits some. Of approximately 180,000 clones listed, 50% to 70% are singletons. Findings and caveats of the study: Sequencing of scalp tissue also captures the resident alphabeta T cells of normal skin. Higher clonality was seen in lesional scalp than in normal scalp, especially in alopecia totalis/universalis.

Peripheral blood and lesional scalp punch biopsies were taken from alopecia areata patients. PBMCs were stained for CD3, CD4 and CD8, and CD4+ and CD8+ T cells were sorted. The ends lost 3 bases at V and 4 bases at J; junction bases unmatched: 6. CDR1 is SGHVS, CDR2 FQNEAQ, per germline. The CDR3 runs to 14 residues. As for this clone: Its antigen is unidentified.

The receptor comes from a human donor with alopecia areata. This chain connects TRBV7-8 to TRBJ2-7, with 7 bases that match TRBD1. The sequenced sample was CD4+ T cells sorted from blood, obtained at week 0. The CDR3 nucleotides read TGTGCCAGCAGCTTCCGACAGGGCCAATACGAGCAGTACTTC. Its translation: CASSFRQGQYEQYF.